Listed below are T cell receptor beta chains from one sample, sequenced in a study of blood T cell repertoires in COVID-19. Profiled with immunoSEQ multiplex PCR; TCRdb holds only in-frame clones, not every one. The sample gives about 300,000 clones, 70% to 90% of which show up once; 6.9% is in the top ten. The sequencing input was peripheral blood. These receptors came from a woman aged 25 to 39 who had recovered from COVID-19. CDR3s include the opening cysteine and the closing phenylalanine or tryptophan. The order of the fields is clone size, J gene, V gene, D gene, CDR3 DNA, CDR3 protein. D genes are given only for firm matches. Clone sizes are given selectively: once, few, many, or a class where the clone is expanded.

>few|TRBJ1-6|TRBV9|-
TGTGCCAGCAGCAAAGACAAGATTAGCTCCTATAATTCACCCCTCCACTTT
CASSKDKISSYNSPLHF
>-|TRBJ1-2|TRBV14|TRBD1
TGTGCCAGCAGCCAGGGGTTCCGGGACAGCCGGCACTATGGCTACACCTTC
CASSQGFRDSRHYGYTF
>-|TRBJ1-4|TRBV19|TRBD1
TGTGCCAGTAGTTTATTCCGGGACAGGGGCGATGAAAAACTGTTTTTT
CASSLFRDRGDEKLFF
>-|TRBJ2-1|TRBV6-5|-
TGTGCCAGCAGTTCCCCAGCAGCGGGCTACAATGAGCAGTTCTTC
CASSSPAAGYNEQFF
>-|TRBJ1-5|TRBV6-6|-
TGTGCCAGCAGTTACCGTGAAGCCGCAGGGCAGCCCCAGCATTTT
CASSYREAAGQPQHF
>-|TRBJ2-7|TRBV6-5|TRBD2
TGTGCCAGCAGTAGCGGGGGGGGAGCCTACGAGCAGTACTTC
CASSSGGGAYEQYF
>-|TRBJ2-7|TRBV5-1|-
TGCGCCAGCAGCTTGGCCGCAGATTCCTACGAGCAGTACTTC
CASSLAADSYEQYF
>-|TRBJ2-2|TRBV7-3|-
TGTGCCAGCAGCTTAGGGCTTGAAACCGGGGAGCTGTTTTTT
CASSLGLETGELFF
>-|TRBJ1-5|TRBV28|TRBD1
TGTGCCAGCAGTACAGGGGCTCCCCAGCCCCAGCATTTT
CASSTGAPQPQHF
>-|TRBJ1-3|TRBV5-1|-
TGCGCCAGCAGCTTCTTTCAGGGGTTGGGAAACACCATATATTTT
CASSFFQGLGNTIYF
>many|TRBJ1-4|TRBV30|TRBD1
TGTGCCTGGAAGGACAGGGGTGAAAAACTGTTTTTT
CAWKDRGEKLFF
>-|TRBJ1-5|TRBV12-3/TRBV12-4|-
TGTGCCAGCAGTTTACAGAGGTATCAGCCCCAGCATTTT
CASSLQRYQPQHF
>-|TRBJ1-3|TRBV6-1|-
TGTGCCAGCAGTGAAAGGGGTGCCTCTGGAAACACCATATATTTT
CASSERGASGNTIYF
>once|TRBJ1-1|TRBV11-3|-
TGTGCCAGCAGCTACAGGACAACAAACACTGAAGCTTTCTTT
CASSYRTTNTEAFF
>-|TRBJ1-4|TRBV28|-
TGTGCCAGCAGTTTTCATACAACAACTAATGAAAAACTGTTTTTT
CASSFHTTTNEKLFF
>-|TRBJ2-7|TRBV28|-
TGTGCCAGCAGTTTAGGTAGTACTAGCCAGTACTTC
CASSLGSTSQYF
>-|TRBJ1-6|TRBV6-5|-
TGTGCCAGCTGGGACTCCGATTCACCCCTCCACTTT
CASWDSDSPLHF
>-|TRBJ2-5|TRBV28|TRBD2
TGTGCCAGCAGTTTCCTCGACCTAGCGGGGGGCCCCCAAGAGACCCAGTACTTC
CASSFLDLAGGPQETQYF
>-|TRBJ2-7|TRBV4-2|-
TGTGCCAGCAGCCTCGGTCCTACCTCCTACGAGCAGTACTTC
CASSLGPTSYEQYF
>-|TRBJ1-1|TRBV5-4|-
TGTGCCACCGATAGGGAGGGGAGCACTGAAGCTTTCTTT
CATDREGSTEAFF